This T cell receptor beta chain comes out of a study of regulatory T cells in long-lasting Graves disease. Time point: persistent/refractory GD, antithyroid drugs over 5 years with positive TRAb. Scientists built the TCR library using RNA that was extracted from PBMCs. Whole-study results and caveats: With persistent disease, TRBV28, TRBJ1-2 and TRBJ2-5 were the favored segments.

CDR3 length: 17 amino acids. V lost 0 bases to trimming and J lost 2 bases, with 20 bases between them. Germline CDR1 DFQATT, CDR2 SNEGSKA (reference sequence). This clonotype was counted only a few times. What it recognizes is unknown. Relying on iRepertoire HTBI primers and Arm-PCR of CDR3 regions, the team built TCR beta libraries. TCRdb independently ran MiXCR on the multiplex PCR reads; one entry per CDR3 protein. The sample holds around 450,000 distinct CDR3 sequences; roughly 21% are singletons and the top ten take roughly 7.1%. This chain uses TRBV20-1 with TRBJ2-7, with TRBD1 as a possible D gene (5 bases). The source is a female donor with Graves disease. This specimen consisted of peripheral blood mononuclear cells (PBMCs), obtained when the disease was refractory, from a patient treated with antithyroid drugs. The CDR3 DNA reads as TGCAGTGCTAGAGATCCCTACGACAGTACCCCAACCTACGAGCAGTACTTC. Its translation: CSARDPYDSTPTYEQYF.